Shown below are 15 T cell receptor beta chains from a single sample sequenced in a study of blood T cell repertoires in COVID-19. Assay used: immunoSEQ multiplex PCR; TCRdb lists only in-frame clones, some missing. The sample consists of about 240,000 clones, roughly 81% of them appearing once. Sequenced input: peripheral blood. All receptors derive from a woman aged 80 or over with COVID-19, enrolled during active disease.

Written as DNA, the CDR3 is TGTGCCAGCAGCTTGGATTTTCGACTTAACTATGGCTACACCTTC. This gives the protein CASSLDFRLNYGYTF. This sequence joins TRBV5-5 and TRBJ1-2; D uncertain. CDR1 and CDR2 from the germline V gene are SGHKS and YYEKEE (reference sequence). V dropped 0 bases and J dropped 1 base, with 10 bases sitting between them. The CDR3 sequence is 15 residues long.

The chain has TRBV11-1 and TRBJ1-2, with 8 positions matching TRBD1. Germline V gene sequence: CDR1 SGHAT, CDR2 FQDESV (reference sequence). V dropped 5 bases and J dropped 3; count of bases not matched to a gene: 5. The CDR3 consists of 14 residues. In DNA form, the CDR3 reads TGTGCCAGCAGCACCACGACAGGGGACTATGGCTACACCTTC. This codes for CASSTTTGDYGYTF. Using reference TRBV11-1 and TRBJ1-2 for the parts outside the CDR3, the full variable domain is EAEVAQSPRYKITEKSQAVAFWCDPISGHATLYWYRQILGQGPELLVQFQDESVVDDSQLPKDRFSAERLKGVDSTLKIQPAELGDSAMYLCASSTTTGDYGYTFGSGTRLTVV.

The V gene is TRBV12-3 or TRBV12-4, the J gene TRBJ1-1; D may be TRBD1 (5 bases). Between the trimmed V and J ends, which lost 7 bases and 5 bases, there was a span of 14 bases. The CDR3 loop spans 13 amino acids. CDR3: CASNSRVETEAFF. The CDR3 bases are TGTGCCAGCAATTCCAGGGTTGAGACTGAAGCTTTCTTT.

V usage is TRBV19 and J usage is TRBJ1-3; D unresolved. CDR1 is LNHDA, CDR2 SQIVND, per germline (reference sequence). Trimming took off 8 bases at V and 2 bases at J, with 7 bases between the two ends. The length of the CDR3 is 12 residues. The CDR3 loop reads CASLGPGNTIYF. Written as DNA, the CDR3 is TGTGCCAGTCTTGGCCCTGGAAACACCATATATTTT.

This chain connects TRBV18 to TRBJ1-1, with 12 bases identical to TRBD1. The CDR3 is made up of 16 amino acids. J lost 4 bases, V lost 1 base, and 4 bases had no gene match. Germline values: CDR1 KGHSH, CDR2 LQKENI. The CDR3 sequence is CASSPRGQGASTEAFF. DNA of the CDR3: TGTGCCAGCTCACCACGGGGACAGGGGGCGAGCACTGAAGCTTTCTTT.

The chain carries TRBV18 and TRBJ1-3; perhaps TRBD1 as D (5 bases). Trimming took off 3 bases at V and 3 bases at J, with 12 bases between the two ends. This CDR3 has 15 amino acids. The germline CDR1 and CDR2 sequences are KGHSH and LQKENI. This CDR3 is CASSPGQGVGNTIYF. CDR3 in DNA: TGTGCCAGCTCACCCGGACAAGGCGTTGGAAACACCATATATTTT.

The chain joins TRBV2 to TRBJ1-1; no clear D gene. The V end lost 6 bases, the J end lost 1 base, and 12 bases lay between the germline ends. Germline assignment: CDR1 SNHLY and CDR2 FYNNEI. The length of the CDR3 is 14 residues. The CDR3 coding sequence is TGTGCCAGCAGGCTCGAATCAGAGAACACTGAAGCTTTCTTT. This translates into CASRLESENTEAFF.

The rearrangement joins TRBV15 to TRBJ2-7; D might be TRBD1 (5 bases). CDR1 LNHNV and CDR2 YYDKDF come from the germline V gene (reference sequence). Trimming pared 1 base from V and 1 base from J, leaving 11 bases between. This CDR3 contains 15 residues. The DNA of the CDR3 is TGTGCCACCAGCAGAGTATTCGACAGTTCCTACGAGCAGTACTTC. Amino acids: CATSRVFDSSYEQYF.

This chain connects TRBV19 to TRBJ1-1; 7 nucleotides line up with TRBD1. The V gene's germline CDR1 is LNHDA and CDR2 SQIVND (reference sequence). The CDR3 consists of 15 residues. V gave up 5 bases and J gave up 6 bases; unmatched junction bases: 12. CDR3 bases: TGTGCCAGTAGTCTACAGGGACAGAAAGGGGCTGAAGCTTTCTTT. Its translation is CASSLQGQKGAEAFF.

The V gene is TRBV5-6, the J gene TRBJ1-1; D is perhaps TRBD1 (5 bases). The CDR3 contains 16 residues. CDR1 and CDR2 (germline): SGHDT, YYEEEE. The germline V and J ends were trimmed by 5 bases and 3 bases, with 20 bases remaining between them. The CDR3 protein is CASSAGLGRSDTEAFF. CDR3 bases: TGTGCCAGCAGTGCGGGGCTTGGGAGGAGTGACACTGAAGCTTTCTTT. Variable domain in full (rest from reference TRBV5-6 and TRBJ1-1): DAGVTQSPTHLIKTRGQQVTLRCSPKSGHDTVSWYQQALGQGPQFIFQYYEEEERQRGNFPDRFSGHQFPNYSSELNVNALLLGDSALYLCASSAGLGRSDTEAFFGQGTRLTVV.

The sample holds a few counts of this clone. V and J are TRBV7-2 and TRBJ1-1, with 9 bases identical to TRBD1. CDR1 is SGHTA, CDR2 FQGNSA, per germline. V shed 5 bases, J shed 6 bases, and the junction held 4 bases outside the gene matches. The length of the CDR3 is 13 residues. CDR3 in amino acids: CASSTQGASEAFF. Here the CDR3 DNA reads TGTGCCAGCAGCACACAGGGGGCCTCTGAAGCTTTCTTT.

This clone was detected only once. This chain uses TRBV6-5 with TRBJ2-2, with 9 positions matching TRBD1. CDR1 and CDR2 from the germline V gene are MNHEY and SVGAGI. The trim removed 4 bases at V and 0 bases at J, leaving 3 bases unmatched. This CDR3 contains 16 residues. In nucleotides, the CDR3 is TGTGCCAGCAGTTTACAGGGGGCAGCGAACACCGGGGAGCTGTTTTTT. Its protein is CASSLQGAANTGELFF.

This clone was seen only once. CDR3 sequence: CASSEFGVLAKNIQYF. The CDR3 DNA reads TGTGCCAGCAGTGAGTTCGGAGTACTAGCCAAAAACATTCAGTACTTC. The chain has TRBV6-1 and TRBJ2-4; D is unresolved. CDR3 size: 16 residues. The V gene lost 3 bases and the J gene lost 0 bases, with 12 bases spanning the gap. Germline V gives CDR1 MNHNS, CDR2 SASEGT.

This clone was detected only a few times. The V call is TRBV18, the J call TRBJ1-2; 7 nucleotides agree with TRBD1. CDR3 length: 15 residues. In germline, CDR1 is KGHSH, CDR2 LQKENI. J was trimmed by 10 bases and V by 3 bases; bases with no gene match: 14. This CDR3 is CASSPLGTADTIYTF. CDR3 coding DNA: TGTGCCAGCTCACCCTTAGGGACAGCTGATACCATCTACACCTTC.

The V gene is TRBV5-4, the J gene TRBJ1-3; D not certain. V was shortened by 3 bases and J by 1 base, with 5 bases between the two germline ends. CDR3 size: 13 residues. Per the germline V gene, CDR1 is SGHNT and CDR2 is YYREEE (reference sequence). The CDR3 nucleotides read TGTGCCAGCAGCTCGGGTTCTGGAAACACCATATATTTT. As protein: CASSSGSGNTIYF.